What follows describes a single T cell receptor (beta chain). This sample also contains other DNA sequences that code for the same CDR3. This specimen comes from a study of blood T cell repertoires in COVID-19. The wider study: PBMCs, B-cell-depleted T cells, or T cells provided the cDNA or gDNA that made up the material.

Produced via immunoSEQ multiplex PCR; TCRdb's table is partial and in-frame only. Here the sample spans about 110,000 clones, 69% being singletons. The V segment lost 5 bases and the J segment 7 bases; nucleotides outside the gene matches: 4. Germline V gene data show CDR1 as LGHDT and CDR2 as YNNKEL (reference sequence). This CDR3 has 12 residues. The gene calls are TRBV3-1 (or the pseudogene TRBV3-2) and TRBJ1-2, with 7 bases fitting TRBD1. The sample taken for sequencing was peripheral blood. The sequence derives from a man older than 75 with acute or convalescent COVID-19. CDR3 nucleotides: TGTGCCAGCAGCACCCGACAGGGTGGCTACACCTTC. Its protein is CASSTRQGGYTF.